This TCR beta chain came from a study of blood T cell repertoires in COVID-19. Study information: T cells, B-cell-depleted T cells, or PBMCs provided the cDNA or gDNA that served as material.

Measured with immunoSEQ multiplex PCR; TCRdb has only the in-frame clones, and not every one. The table records 170,000 or so clones, around nine tenths of them present only once. The CDR3 contains 15 residues. Trimming took 4 bases from V and 0 from J; bases not matched to a gene: 3. The germline CDR1 and CDR2 sequences are LGHNA and YSLEER. The chain is built from TRBV4-3 and TRBJ2-3; 8 nucleotides align to TRBD2. Material: peripheral blood. This clonotype originated in a woman younger than 35 who had recovered from COVID-19. The CDR3 loop reads CASSPLAGSTDTQYF. CDR3 nucleotide sequence: TGCGCCAGCAGCCCCTTAGCGGGGAGCACAGATACGCAGTATTTT.